Detailed here is one TCR beta chain. This clone has only a few counts. Its antigen is unknown. Within one base of it there is no much larger clone, and no base qualities were kept. CDR1 MNHNY and CDR2 SVGAGI were looked up in the germline V gene (reference sequence). A distance of 20 bases separates the germline ends of V and J, which lose 8 bases and 3 bases respectively. Including the terminal cysteine and phenylalanine, the CDR3 comprises 15 residues. Of the read, only the CDR3 DNA is kept; its 45 bases are in frame from base 1. The data derive from a study of cytomegalovirus exposure and HLA in healthy donors (dated by TCRdb to about 2017). Looking at the study overall: An earlier analysis of 550 to 700 of the donors reported about 290 Gb of sequence data and 100 million to 140 million unique TCR beta sequences from some 180 million T cells. An early release that covered some 640 HLA-typed donors contained about 300 gigabases of sequencing data and some 87 million unique TCR sequences. Of the roughly 400 genotyped donors, approximately 80% were placed in the genetic ancestry cluster associated with self-reported Caucasian donors. The study was designed to test whether signatures of past pathogen exposure could be identified by cataloging public T cell receptors. Using immunosequencing, the study profiled T cell repertoires from 640 or so subjects and related those repertoires to cytomegalovirus serostatus. A separate validation cohort of 100 to 150 different subjects was used in addition to the approximately 700-subject first cohort. To predict cytomegalovirus infection status, the study combined high-throughput TCR immunosequencing, statistical association of individual TCRs with disease status, and machine learning. In a later analysis, previously published TCR beta repertoires from 550 to 750 donors were re-analyzed and high-resolution HLA genotyping was added so that TCR occurrence patterns could be studied. The later analysis used no new phenotypic data to find candidate immune exposures, relying instead on TCR beta sequences and their occurrence across donors. An earlier analysis of several hundred of the donors applied high-throughput TCR beta sequencing to assess whether each TCR beta V gene segment acted as functional or pseudogenic. Alongside the repertoire data, information on donor age, sex, ethnicity and CMV serostatus was compiled. Genome-wide SNP genotypes for about 65% of the 666 donors were used in a later genetic analysis, which treated that subset as a discovery cohort. All discovery cohort repertoires had been generated using a single sequencing platform. Class I and class II HLA loci were covered by the typing at four-digit resolution. Typing coverage differed by locus: A, B, C, DRB1 and DQB1 were typed in roughly 629-630 donors, DQA1 in 522, DPA1 in around 610, and DPB1 in approximately 450. Because of strong linkage in the cohort, roughly 5 DR-DQ haplotypes were treated as single units for association and clustering. Among about 410 genotyped donors of the cohort, an average of roughly 230,000 unique TCR beta nucleotide sequences was sequenced per donor, of which about 19% were non-productive.

Broader findings and caveats from the paper: The earlier analysis of 587 of the donors excluded 15 to 20 rarely observed V segments, including chromosome 9 orphons, because counts were too low. According to a later genetic analysis, donors in an Asian-associated ancestry cluster had fewer N-insertions in productive TCRs than the approximately 650-donor mean. Correlated functional status among segregating V segments might reflect linkage disequilibrium, but an unknown experimental factor could not be ruled out. Strong co-occurrence of HLA alleles, especially DR and DQ, made assigning TCR associations to individual alleles difficult. The only immune exposure information available for the cohort was CMV serostatus. The 87-base-pair reads could not distinguish some IMGT-functional V segments, including TRBV6-2 and TRBV6-3, so those segments were excluded. According to a later analysis, most CMV-associated TCR beta chains appeared to be HLA-restricted, and the HLA associations seemed to be driven largely by CMV exposure. A further reported finding was that TCR beta sequences accurately predicted the HLA-A and HLA-B alleles for most subjects in the first cohort. In an earlier analysis of around 500 of the donors, most TCR beta V segments appeared in productive rearrangements about 87% or about 30% of the time, broadly matching IMGT annotations. Compared with equally common non-associated chains, HLA-associated TCR beta chains in a later analysis were more clonally expanded and had lower generation probabilities. According to a later analysis, parvovirus B19, influenza, CMV and Epstein-Barr virus appeared linked to several top co-occurrence clusters. In a later analysis, 15,000 to 20,000 TCR beta sequences were associated with specific HLA alleles at a false discovery rate of 0.05. The presence/absence analyses assumed that sequencing depth was roughly uniform across donors, and that assumption may not be true. According to a later analysis, TCR association rates differed among HLA loci, with DRB1 alleles showing the most associated TCRs and HLA-C alleles showing the fewest. Cytomegalovirus status was reported to be diagnosed by the classifier with high specificity and sensitivity in both the original and validation cohorts. In vitro tests confirmed that three of the cytomegalovirus-associated TCR beta chains recognize cytomegalovirus antigens. V-gene and J-gene trimming of TCR beta chains was associated with a missense DCLRE1C variant in a later genetic analysis, and the association was replicated in an independent cohort. In the study, about 150 TCR beta chains were listed as associated with cytomegalovirus. Across donors, most TCR sequences were observed very rarely, whereas some public TCRs were present in many individuals. Only TCR beta chains were sequenced in this cohort, and the absence of alpha or paired-chain data limited detectable features. A cluster of highly shared sequence variants was judged likely to represent a technical artifact of the sequencing pipeline. The authors suggested that the approach could potentially be generalized to other disease states and immunological phenotypes. Because HLA typing was unavailable for some donors at each locus, only the typed subset was used in association tests.

The cohort consisted of 670 or so healthy bone marrow donors. All cohort members were sampled while nominally healthy, although unrecorded immune exposures were likely present. The donor tested CMV seronegative, placing the donor among the 350 to 400 seronegative members of the cohort. Each donor provided a peripheral blood sample, and peripheral blood mononuclear cells were used for TCR beta sequencing. Genomic DNA extraction from the blood cell samples was performed with the Qiagen DNeasy Blood Extraction Kit. The library was obtained by the immunoSEQ multiplex PCR assay. A mixture of 60 forward primers for TCR Vbeta segments and 13 reverse primers for TCR Jbeta segments was used in the multiplex PCR. A multiplex PCR assay on genomic DNA amplified the CDR3 region of rearranged TCR beta genes. The Illumina HiSeq System was used to sequence the amplified TCR beta libraries as 87-base-pair reads. The paper's processing steps were these. In a later analysis, tens of millions of unique TCR beta chains were counted across the roughly 610 repertoires, and roughly 9.9 million of these chains were shared by at least two donors. To remove PCR and sequencing errors, raw reads were error-corrected and collapsed into unique sequences using a nearest-neighbor algorithm that merged closely related sequences. To assign V, D and J gene segments, CDR3 sequences were aligned to IMGT reference sequences. For a sequence to be retained, a match of at least six nucleotides was required to both a V gene segment and a J gene segment. Rearrangements were called productive when the CDR3 lacked stop codons and stayed in frame with V and J; all others were non-productive. CDR3 was defined according to IMGT convention as the region running from the second conserved V-encoded cysteine to the conserved J-encoded phenylalanine. In an earlier analysis of 500 to 650 of the donors, sequences lacking an unambiguous match to a single V gene segment were excluded. An earlier analysis of fewer than 750 of the donors called V segments functional above 56.7% productive rearrangements and segregating when the between-donor standard deviation exceeded 5%. A statistical classification framework was built to diagnose cytomegalovirus status from the catalog of TCR beta chain sequences. A later analysis assigned V and J genes by comparing TCR nucleotide sequences with IMGT/GENE-DB human TR gene sequences. In a later analysis, CDR3 sequences and most-parsimonious VDJ recombination scenarios were assigned using the TCRdist pipeline. In a later analysis, every TCR beta chain was defined by the combination of its CDR3 amino acid sequence and its V-gene family, and reads without a unique V-gene family were dropped. As a way to deal with suspected cross-contamination and a sequencing artifact, a later analysis dropped nearly 600 nucleotide sequences that were highly shared and had low generation probability. A later analysis calculated a clonal expansion index for each public chain from normalized within-repertoire ranks of inferred template counts. In a later analysis, generation probabilities were computed using a VDJ recombination model fitted to out-of-frame rearrangements, and the results were checked against IGoR. In a later analysis, TCR-TCR, TCR-HLA and TCR-CMV co-occurrence was scored with hypergeometric tests, and a repertoire-size bias correction was applied to TCR pairs. To estimate false discovery rates, a later analysis permuted the HLA or CMV assignments 20 times. In a later analysis, co-occurring TCRs were grouped with DBSCAN, and TCRdist sequence similarity was added when clustering was performed within HLA-allele-positive subsets. Repertoires with fewer than 30,000 or more than 120,000 public chains were left out of co-occurrence clustering, as were about 5 repertoires with anomalous nucleotide sharing. As stored in TCRdb, this immuneACCESS dataset retains in-frame rearrangements with V and J assigned. A fraction of the clones does not appear; measured against another copy, unresolved V genes explain less than half of the discrepancy, and the remainder lacks a known reason. From that table come the V and J calls and clone size; the DNA was used to work out D and trimming. The table for this sample lists under 150,000 clones; roughly 75% of them were counted only once. 2% to 2.5% of the sample rests with the top ten.

This chain is built from TRBV6-6 and TRBJ2-7; possibly the D gene is TRBD2, per 7 matching bases. The TCR sequence derives from a man aged 25-45 years in good health and CMV-seronegative. Source material: PBMCs. The bases are TGTGCCAGCGGCCGGGGAGGGCAGGGGAACTACGAGCAGTACTTC. It encodes CASGRGGQGNYEQYF.